This is a list of T cell receptor beta chains from one sample in a study of Ad26.COV2.S vaccination and SARS-CoV-2 variants. Repertoires were generated with immunoSEQ multiplex PCR, while TCRdb's copy carries only in-frame clones and drops some. The data contain 350,000 to 400,000 clones, about 85% of them singletons. Sequenced material: peripheral blood, taken in a trial of Ad26.COV2.S vaccine versus placebo. These receptors were taken from a person between 18 and 65 years old who received the Ad26.COV2.S COVID-19 vaccine or a placebo. Each CDR3 is given with its conserved first and last residue. D genes are given only for firm matches. Clone size, where shown, is once, few, many, or a class for clones that have expanded.

CDR3 | DNA | V | size | D | J
CASNQQGSYEQYF | TGTGCCAGCAACCAACAGGGTTCCTACGAGCAGTACTTC | TRBV6-5 | - | - | TRBJ2-7
CASKVSPGQISNQPQHF | TGTGCCAGCAAGGTCTCACCGGGACAGATTAGCAATCAGCCCCAGCATTTT | TRBV5-6 | - | TRBD1 | TRBJ1-5
CASSLADSQETQYF | TGCGCCAGCAGCTTGGCTGACAGCCAAGAGACCCAGTACTTC | TRBV5-1 | once | - | TRBJ2-5
CASSLDPLNEKLFF | TGTGCCAGCAGTTTGGATCCTCTTAATGAAAAACTGTTTTTT | TRBV27 | - | - | TRBJ1-4
CASSSQEVTEAFF | TGTGCCAGCAGTTCACAGGAGGTCACTGAAGCTTTCTTT | TRBV12-3/TRBV12-4 | - | - | TRBJ1-1
CASSFRASYEQYF | TGTGCCAGCAGTTTTCGGGCCTCCTACGAGCAGTACTTC | TRBV12-3/TRBV12-4 | - | - | TRBJ2-7
CASSQDRSSGADTQYF | TGCGCCAGCAGCCAAGATCGATCGTCCGGGGCAGATACGCAGTATTTT | TRBV4-1 | - | - | TRBJ2-3
CSVLVGNIQYF | TGCAGTGTTCTGGTGGGAAACATTCAGTACTTC | TRBV20-1 | - | - | TRBJ2-4
CASRNGENNEQFF | TGCGCCAGCAGAAACGGGGAAAACAATGAGCAGTTCTTC | TRBV5-1 | - | - | TRBJ2-1
CASSQDSRGRTDTQYF | TGTGCCAGCAGCCAAGACTCGCGGGGCCGCACAGATACGCAGTATTTT | TRBV3-1/TRBV3-2 | once | - | TRBJ2-3
CASSPSYSNQPQHF | TGTGCCAGCAGCCCTAGCTATAGCAATCAGCCCCAGCATTTT | TRBV7-9 | - | - | TRBJ1-5
CASSPRTGYYNEQFF | TGTGCCAGCAGCCCTCGGACAGGCTACTACAATGAGCAGTTCTTC | TRBV7-8 | - | TRBD1 | TRBJ2-1
CASSQQGLRAEAFF | TGTGCCAGCAGCCAACAGGGGTTAAGGGCTGAAGCTTTCTTT | TRBV7-9 | - | TRBD1 | TRBJ1-1
CASSQEQGRAFF | TGTGCCAGCAGCCAAGAGCAGGGAAGGGCTTTCTTT | TRBV3-1/TRBV3-2 | few | - | TRBJ1-1
CASSLRAGGSSYEQYF | TGCGCCAGCAGCTTAAGAGCGGGGGGGAGCTCCTACGAGCAGTACTTC | TRBV5-1 | - | TRBD2 | TRBJ2-7
CASSIGRVLIGELFF | TGTGCCAGTAGTATCGGGCGTGTGTTGATCGGGGAGCTGTTTTTT | TRBV19 | - | - | TRBJ2-2
CASSYSIVTDTQYF | TGTGCCAGCAGTTACTCGATAGTCACAGATACGCAGTATTTT | TRBV6-5 | - | - | TRBJ2-3
CASSLTLRAADRNEQFF | TGTGCCAGCAGCTTAACTCTGCGGGCGGCCGATCGGAATGAGCAGTTCTTC | TRBV7-6 | - | - | TRBJ2-1
CASSTPDSTQETQYF | TGTGCCAGTAGTACGCCCGACTCGACACAAGAGACCCAGTACTTC | TRBV19 | once | - | TRBJ2-5
CASSQAVQETQYF | TGCGCCAGCAGTCAAGCGGTTCAAGAGACCCAGTACTTC | TRBV23-1 | - | - | TRBJ2-5
CASSKGVAGGLVNEQFF | TGTGCCAGCAGCAAAGGGGTAGCGGGGGGGCTTGTCAATGAGCAGTTCTTC | TRBV7-9 | - | TRBD2 | TRBJ2-1
CASSRDGPSRAYEQYF | TGTGCCAGTAGCCGCGATGGTCCTAGCCGTGCCTACGAGCAGTACTTC | TRBV19 | - | - | TRBJ2-7
CASSLGLAVTGELFF | TGTGCCAGCAGCTTGGGACTAGCGGTCACCGGGGAGCTGTTTTTT | TRBV5-6 | - | TRBD2 | TRBJ2-2
CASSGRGGTGNLIGYTF | TGTGCCAGCTCGGGTCGGGGAGGAACAGGGAACTTAATAGGCTACACCTTC | TRBV27 | - | - | TRBJ1-2
CASSEVAYTGELFF | TGTGCCAGCAGTGAGGTAGCGTACACCGGGGAGCTGTTTTTT | TRBV2 | - | - | TRBJ2-2
CASSASGTRKNERGGTQYF | TGTGCCAGCAGCGCCTCCGGGACCCGAAAGAACGAGAGGGGGGGGACGCAGTATTTT | TRBV9 | - | - | TRBJ2-3
CASSIGGSDTQYF | TGTGCCAGTAGTATTGGGGGGAGTGATACGCAGTATTTT | TRBV19 | - | - | TRBJ2-3
CASSPRTGQQETQYF | TGTGCCAGCTCACCCCGGACAGGGCAACAAGAGACCCAGTACTTC | TRBV18 | - | TRBD1 | TRBJ2-5
CASRSRTGTEQYF | TGTGCCAGTAGGTCCCGTACAGGGACCGAGCAGTACTTC | TRBV19 | - | - | TRBJ2-7
CASSPRTARETQYF | TGTGCCAGCAGTCCGAGGACAGCTAGAGAGACCCAGTACTTC | TRBV25-1 | - | - | TRBJ2-5
CASSQFGRNTEAFF | TGTGCCAGCAGCCAATTTGGCAGGAACACTGAAGCTTTCTTT | TRBV14 | - | - | TRBJ1-1
CASSLGGGAKETQYF | TGTGCCAGCAGCTTGGGCGGGGGGGCGAAAGAGACCCAGTACTTC | TRBV5-4 | - | TRBD2 | TRBJ2-5
CASSPEHQETQYF | TGTGCCAGCAGCCCCGAACACCAAGAGACCCAGTACTTC | TRBV5-6 | - | - | TRBJ2-5
CASSLDAAPNTGELFF | TGCGCCAGCAGCTTGGACGCGGCACCGAACACCGGGGAGCTGTTTTTT | TRBV5-1 | - | - | TRBJ2-2
CASRLDRSSTDTQYF | TGCGCCAGCAGATTGGACCGCTCTAGCACAGATACGCAGTATTTT | TRBV4-3 | - | - | TRBJ2-3
CASSEGNWGFTDTQYF | TGCGCCAGCAGTGAGGGAAATTGGGGCTTCACAGATACGCAGTATTTT | TRBV10-1 | - | - | TRBJ2-3
CASSQRTGYDGYTF | TGCGCCAGCAGCCAAAGGACAGGGTACGATGGCTACACCTTC | TRBV4-1 | - | TRBD1 | TRBJ1-2
CASSITGSMNTEAFF | TGTGCCAGCAGTATTACCGGGTCCATGAACACTGAAGCTTTCTTT | TRBV27 | - | - | TRBJ1-1
CASSFSFRESEAFF | TGTGCCAGCAGCTTCTCCTTTAGGGAATCTGAAGCTTTCTTT | TRBV7-9 | - | - | TRBJ1-1
CASSLIDSPLHF | TGTGCCAGCAGCTTGATTGATTCACCCCTCCACTTT | TRBV5-4 | - | - | TRBJ1-6
CSVGGGDTEAFF | TGCAGCGTTGGGGGGGGAGACACTGAAGCTTTCTTT | TRBV29-1 | - | - | TRBJ1-1
CASSLVGDQGTDTQYF | TGCGCCAGCAGCTTGGTCGGCGATCAAGGCACAGATACGCAGTATTTT | TRBV5-1 | - | - | TRBJ2-3
CASSSPVGTFF | TGTGCCAGCAGTTCCCCGGTTGGAACTTTCTTT | TRBV28 | - | - | TRBJ1-1
CASSLANSDTQYF | TGTGCCAGCAGCTTAGCTAATTCAGATACGCAGTATTTT | TRBV7-9 | - | - | TRBJ2-3
CASRELQGASSGNTIYF | TGTGCCAGCAGGGAATTACAGGGGGCCTCCTCTGGAAACACCATATATTTT | TRBV6-1 | - | TRBD1 | TRBJ1-3
CASSDPGQPDDTQYF | TGCGCCAGCAGTGACCCGGGACAGCCTGACGATACGCAGTATTTT | TRBV10-1 | - | TRBD1 | TRBJ2-3